This T cell receptor beta chain was captured by sequencing in a study of beta chain features in type 1 diabetes. The CDR3 has 14 amino acids. CDR1 is KGHSH and CDR2 is LQKENI in the germline V gene. The V gene lost 3 bases and the J gene lost 4 bases, with 9 bases spanning the gap. This clone turned up a few times. Its antigen is still unknown. Via CD45RO/CCR7/CD25/CD127/CD95/CD27, cells of the CD4+ naive, central memory, regulatory and stem cell-like memory subsets were sorted. Reverse transcription of all isolated RNA meant that expressed TCRB transcripts were sequenced. Some clones are missing from TCRdb's copy, which holds only in-frame ones; the method was immunoSEQ multiplex PCR. The sample includes 300,000 or so clones, approximately 13% of them seen just once. Study conclusions and caveats: Shortening that was moderate but significant affected the TCRB CDR3s of Type 1 diabetes patients in all four CD4+ subsets.

The TCR was taken from a young woman with type 1 diabetes. What was sequenced was naive CD4+ T cells from blood. The chain links TRBV18 to TRBJ1-4; perhaps TRBD1 as D (6 bases). CDR3 sequence (DNA): TGTGCCAGCTCACCTTACAGGGATAATGAAAAACTGTTTTTT. Its translation: CASSPYRDNEKLFF.